Presented here are 9 T cell receptor beta chains from one specimen sequenced in a study of blood T cell repertoires in COVID-19 (TCRdb year 2020). Receptors were amplified or captured by the immunoSEQ multiplex PCR assay. Here the immuneACCESS table is served through TCRdb, limited to in-frame sequences with V and J called. Missing clones are a known gap in these copies; in checked studies unresolved V genes cover under half, and the rest lacks a known reason. This sample gives over 200,000 clones in total; roughly 80% of them show up just once. Around 2.5% of the sample lies in the top ten. The sample comprised peripheral blood. The receptors derive from a woman aged 70-85 years with active or convalescent COVID-19.

Concerning this clone itself: This same CDR3 is encoded by further DNA sequences in the sample. CDR3 amino acids: CASSQAGSSGNTIYF. In DNA, the CDR3 is TGTGCCAGCAGCCAAGCAGGATCCTCTGGAAACACCATATATTTT. This chain links TRBV3-1 (or the pseudogene TRBV3-2) with TRBJ1-3, with no clear D. V lost 1 base and J 0 bases, leaving 7 bases between the germline ends. This CDR3 spans 15 amino acids. Germline V CDR1 and CDR2: LGHDT, YNNKEL (reference sequence).

This rearrangement joins TRBV5-1 to TRBJ1-4; no clear D. The CDR3 contains 15 residues. V lost 4 bases to trimming and J lost 0 bases, with 10 bases between them. Germline lookup yields CDR1 SGHRS and CDR2 YFSETQ. The CDR3 protein is CASSPGSATNEKLFF. CDR3 coding DNA: TGCGCCAGCAGCCCGGGGTCTGCAACTAATGAAAAACTGTTTTTT.

The genes are TRBV24-1 and TRBJ2-1; 10 nucleotides match TRBD1. CDR1 is KGHDR, CDR2 SFDVKD, per germline. The V and J ends lost 9 bases and 4 bases, in that order; junction bases with no gene match: 17. CDR3 length: 18 residues. In DNA form, the CDR3 reads TGTGCCACCCATCGACAGGGGGCCCAGCGGGGGTCTTACAATGAGCAGTTCTTC. Translating it yields CATHRQGAQRGSYNEQFF.

The chain is built from TRBV5-1 and TRBJ1-6; possible D gene TRBD1, 6 bases. Germline V gene lookup returns CDR1 SGHRS and CDR2 YFSETQ. The CDR3 covers 15 residues. The V and J ends lost 7 bases and 4 bases respectively, with 15 bases between them. The CDR3 coding sequence is TGCGCCAGCTCCAGGGGAGGGGATTATAATTCACCCCTCCACTTT. Protein product: CASSRGGDYNSPLHF. Combining the CDR3 with reference TRBV5-1 and TRBJ1-6 gives the whole variable domain KAGVTQTPRYLIKTRGQQVTLSCSPISGHRSVSWYQQTPGQGLQFLFEYFSETQRNKGNFPGRFSGRQFSNSRSEMNVSTLELGDSALYLCASSRGGDYNSPLHFGNGTRLTVT.

This clone appeared once. The rearrangement links TRBV25-1 to TRBJ1-3; 9 bases match TRBD1. The germline CDR1 and CDR2 sequences are MGHDK and SYGVNS. Unmatched junction bases numbered 8, after V lost 1 base and J lost 4 bases. The CDR3 is 17 residues long. CDR3 in DNA: TGTGCCAGCAGTGAATCCCCCGGACAGGGGAAGGGAAACACCATATATTTT. It specifies CASSESPGQGKGNTIYF.

The chain is built from TRBV19 and TRBJ1-2; 10 nucleotides agree with TRBD1. CDR3 length equals 15 residues. Trimming at V came to 7 bases and at J to 4 bases, leaving 9 bases not matched to a gene. Per the germline V gene, CDR1 is LNHDA and CDR2 is SQIVND (reference sequence). CDR3 DNA: TGTGCCAGTACCCCTTGGGACAGGGGATCCTATGGCTACACCTTC. Translating it yields CASTPWDRGSYGYTF.

The chain has TRBV28 and TRBJ2-7; weak D call: TRBD1 (6 bases). Germline V gene sequence: CDR1 MDHEN, CDR2 SYDVKM. V was clipped by 2 bases and J by 3 bases, with 17 bases between them. This CDR3 is built from 16 residues. As DNA, the CDR3 is TGTGCCAGCAGTTTAATCAGCAGGGGCGAGATCTACGAGCAGTACTTC. Translation: CASSLISRGEIYEQYF. Together with reference TRBV28 and TRBJ2-7, the CDR3 gives the full variable domain: DVKVTQSSRYLVKRTGEKVFLECVQDMDHENMFWYRQDPGLGLRLIYFSYDVKMKEKGDIPEGYSVSREKKERFSLILESASTNQTSMYLCASSLISRGEIYEQYFGPGTRLTVT.

The sample holds one count of this clone. This chain connects TRBV11-3 to TRBJ2-3; D not resolved. V lost 0 bases, J lost 1 base, and 8 bases lay in between. This CDR3 is built from 15 residues. Germline loops: CDR1 SGHNT, CDR2 YENEEA. CDR3 in amino acids: CASSLEGRRTDTQYF. In DNA, the CDR3 is TGTGCCAGCAGCTTAGAGGGCCGTCGCACAGATACGCAGTATTTT.

The V and J genes are TRBV5-5 and TRBJ1-4, with TRBD1 matching 8 bases. The length of the CDR3 is 15 residues. The J segment lost 2 bases and the V segment lost 4 bases, leaving 4 bases of the junction unmatched. Per germline, CDR1 SGHKS and CDR2 YYEKEE (reference sequence). The CDR3 sequence is CASSPRTGTNEKLFF. CDR3 DNA sequence: TGTGCCAGCAGCCCTAGGACAGGGACTAATGAAAAACTGTTTTTT. Together with reference TRBV5-5 and TRBJ1-4, the CDR3 gives the full variable domain: DAGVTQSPTHLIKTRGQQVTLRCSPISGHKSVSWYQQVLGQGPQFIFQYYEKEERGRGNFPDRFSARQFPNYSSELNVNALLLGDSALYLCASSPRTGTNEKLFFGSGTQLSVL.